This T cell receptor (beta chain) derives from a study of T cell clonotyping in hematopoietic cell transplantation. The CDR3 is 14 residues long. Germline V lookup: CDR1 LNHDA, CDR2 SQIVND (reference sequence). The V and J ends lost 3 bases and 0 bases respectively, with 9 bases between them. Sequencing was performed with immunoSEQ multiplex PCR; in TCRdb, only in-frame clones are kept and a portion is missing. The sample records about 21,000 clones, 85% to 90% being singletons. This clone was recorded a few times. The sample's time point: recipient sample about 28 days before transplant, after cytoreduction.

The chain employs TRBV19 and TRBJ2-7; D remains unclear. Source: peripheral blood mononuclear cells, taken before stem cell transplant. This TCR came from a man aged 18 to 29 with biphenotypic leukemia. Some clones in this sample may be carry-over from other donors' samples. CDR3 in amino acids: CASSIVDASYEQYF. CDR3 nucleotide sequence: TGTGCCAGTAGTATTGTGGATGCCTCCTACGAGCAGTACTTC.